Presented here are 2 T cell receptor beta chains from one specimen sequenced in a study of breast tumors, draining lymph nodes, adjacent tissues. Samples came from axillary lymph nodes draining the breast cancer. TCRdb ran MiXCR on the multiplex PCR reads and lists one entry per CDR3 protein. Altogether some 150,000 distinct CDR3 sequences are present, about a fifth being singletons, with the ten largest covering about 2.6%. Sample: axillary lymph node tissue. The receptors stem from a female donor with breast cancer. Some clones in this sample may be carry-over from other donors' samples.

The V gene is TRBV20-1, the J gene TRBJ2-1, with D tentatively TRBD1 (5 bases). Germline values: CDR1 DFQATT, CDR2 SNEGSKA (reference sequence). The CDR3 has 16 amino acids. V lost 7 bases to trimming and J lost 2 bases, with 21 bases between them. CDR3 amino acids: CSDRLDSVRTYNEQFF. The CDR3 DNA follows: TGCAGTGACAGGCTAGATTCAGTCCGGACCTACAATGAGCAGTTCTTC.

This chain joins TRBV15 and TRBJ1-2, with a tentative D call TRBD1 (5 bases). The V gene lost 1 base and the J gene lost 4 bases, with 10 bases spanning the gap. This CDR3 contains 14 residues. Per the germline V gene, CDR1 is LNHNV and CDR2 is YYDKDF (reference sequence). The CDR3 nucleotides read TGTGCCACCAGCAGAGTGCGGACATCCTATGGCTACACCTTC. Protein sequence: CATSRVRTSYGYTF.